The TCR beta chain under discussion was sequenced for a study of CD8+ T cells in alopecia areata. Regarding the study as a whole: A single nonresponder leaves the baseline CD8+ expansion link to response uncertain. Possibly because of HLA-related factors, TCR sharing was less clear across patients than in mice. Clonality exceeded that of normal scalp in lesional scalp, most notably in alopecia totalis/universalis.

As the sequencing template, cDNA was produced by extracting RNA and reverse transcribing it. The data were produced by immunoSEQ multiplex PCR, yet TCRdb's version contains in-frame clones alone and is incomplete. The sample has about 94,000 clones, about two thirds seen once. As to treatment: oral pan-JAK inhibitor, 5-10 mg twice daily. PBMCs served as the source from which CD4+ and CD8+ T cells were sorted. Germline CDR1 and CDR2: LGHNA and YSLEER. V gave up 0 bases and J gave up 5 bases; unmatched junction bases: 6. The CDR3 consists of 15 residues. Note on this clone: Its specificity is unknown.

The V call is TRBV4-3, the J call TRBJ2-5; 7 bases align to TRBD2. The sequence came from a human donor with alopecia areata. The sequencing here drew on CD8+ T cells sorted from blood, taken at week 44, from a patient treated with tofacitinib. The CDR3 loop reads CASSQEAGTTETQYF. CDR3 in DNA: TGCGCCAGCAGCCAAGAAGCGGGGACTACTGAGACCCAGTACTTC.